This T cell receptor (beta chain) came from a study of T cell responses to AZD1222 COVID-19 vaccine. Whole-study findings and limits: Donors were largely white British and mainly female; clonal diversity was possibly underestimated.

The V and J ends lost 3 bases and 0 bases respectively, with 5 bases between them. This CDR3 contains 13 residues. CDR1 LNHDA and CDR2 SQIVND come from the germline V gene (reference sequence). Clones were sequenced by immunoSEQ multiplex PCR, and TCRdb holds only the in-frame ones, with some missing. The table lists more than 95,000 clones, over 75% of them singletons. To note about this clone: Its target is unknown.

Sequences were derived from peripheral blood, sampled on day 0 of AZD1222 vaccination. This TCR derives from an adult in good health. The rearrangement links TRBV19 to TRBJ1-1; D not certain. The CDR3 spells CASSMGMNTEAFF. CDR3 bases: TGTGCCAGTAGTATGGGAATGAACACTGAAGCTTTCTTT.